This T cell receptor beta chain was recovered during a study of CD8 T cells in ankylosing spondylitis. Study results and limitations: A CD8+ phenotype characterized the disease-linked clones, which were relatively rare in peripheral blood. Certain motif variants had earlier been reported in reactive arthritis synovial fluid and blood. Blood of patients with ankylosing spondylitis appeared to be characterized by a TCR beta motif of about 8 highly homologous variants.

This CDR3 has 16 residues. Germline trimming cut 0 bases from V and 6 bases from J; bases unmatched to any gene: 7. Germline CDR1 is ENHRY and CDR2 is SYGVKD. This clonotype came up many times. The antigen remains unidentified. For TCR beta, libraries came from quantitative 5'-RACE with molecular barcodes. TCRdb passed the 5' RACE reads through MiXCR, listing each CDR3 protein once. This table has more than 300,000 distinct CDR3 sequences, roughly 10% appearing once. The receptor's source is a female donor with ankylosing spondylitis or in good health (not recorded which). This chain joins TRBV10-3 and TRBJ2-1, with 8 bases fitting TRBD2. Sequencing was done on a sample of blood, either unsorted or a sorted T cell fraction (not recorded which). In DNA form, the CDR3 reads TGTGCCATCAGTGAGTCGATGGCGGGGGGACCCAATGAGCAGTTCTTC. This encodes CAISESMAGGPNEQFF.